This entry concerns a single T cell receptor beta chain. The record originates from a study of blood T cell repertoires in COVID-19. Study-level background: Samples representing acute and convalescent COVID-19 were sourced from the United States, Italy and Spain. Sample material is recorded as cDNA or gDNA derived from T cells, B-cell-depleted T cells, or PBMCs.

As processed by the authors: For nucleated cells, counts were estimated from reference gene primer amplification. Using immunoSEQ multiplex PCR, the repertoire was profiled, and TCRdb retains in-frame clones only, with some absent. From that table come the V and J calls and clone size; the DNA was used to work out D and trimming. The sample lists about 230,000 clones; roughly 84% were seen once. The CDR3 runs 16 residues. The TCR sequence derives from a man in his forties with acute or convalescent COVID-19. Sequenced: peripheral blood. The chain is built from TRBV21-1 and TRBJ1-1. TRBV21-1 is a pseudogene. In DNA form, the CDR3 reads TGTGCCAGCAGCAAGAGGGAGTGGGATGGGAACACTGAAGCTTTCTTT. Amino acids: CASSKREWDGNTEAFF.